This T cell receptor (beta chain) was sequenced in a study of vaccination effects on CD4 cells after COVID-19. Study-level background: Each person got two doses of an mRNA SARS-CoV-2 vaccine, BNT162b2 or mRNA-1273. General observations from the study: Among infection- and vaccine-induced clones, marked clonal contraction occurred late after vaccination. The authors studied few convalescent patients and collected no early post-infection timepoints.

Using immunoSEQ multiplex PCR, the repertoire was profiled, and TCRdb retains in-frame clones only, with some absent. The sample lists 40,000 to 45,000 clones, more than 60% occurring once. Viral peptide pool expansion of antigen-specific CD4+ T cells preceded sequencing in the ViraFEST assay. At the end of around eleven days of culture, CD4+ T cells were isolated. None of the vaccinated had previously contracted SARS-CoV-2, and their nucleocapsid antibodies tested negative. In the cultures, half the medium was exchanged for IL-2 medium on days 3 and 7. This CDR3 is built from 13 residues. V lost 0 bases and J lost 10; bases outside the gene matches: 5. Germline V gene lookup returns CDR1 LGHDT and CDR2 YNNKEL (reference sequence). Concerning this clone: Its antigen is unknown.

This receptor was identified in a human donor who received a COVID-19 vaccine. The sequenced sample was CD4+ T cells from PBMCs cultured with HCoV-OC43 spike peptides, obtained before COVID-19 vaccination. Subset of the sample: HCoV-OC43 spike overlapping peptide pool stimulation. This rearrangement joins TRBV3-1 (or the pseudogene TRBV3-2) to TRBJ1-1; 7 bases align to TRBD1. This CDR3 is CASSQENRGAAFF. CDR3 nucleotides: TGTGCCAGCAGCCAAGAGAACAGGGGTGCAGCTTTCTTT.